This section outlines one T cell receptor (beta chain) sequence together with its context. This specimen comes from a study of blood T cell repertoires in COVID-19. Study overall: COVID-19 samples, acute and convalescent, were from the United States, Italy and Spain. PBMCs, B-cell-depleted T cells, or T cells provided the cDNA or gDNA that made up the material.

Original handling: Reference gene primer amplification in the assay estimated nucleated cell counts. Clones were read by immunoSEQ multiplex PCR, and TCRdb kept only the in-frame ones, dropping some. V, J and clone size are those of that table, while D and trimming were read from the DNA. The sample includes about 140,000 clones, approximately 86% of them seen just once. The CDR3 is 13 amino acids. The V gene's germline CDR1 is LNHDA and CDR2 SQIVND (reference sequence). With 2 bases clipped from V and 7 bases from J, the junction kept 2 bases outside the gene matches. This rearrangement joins TRBV19 to TRBJ1-2, with TRBD1 identical over 9 bases. The clonotype was recovered from a human donor in a cohort sampled during active COVID-19. Sample: peripheral blood. The CDR3 nucleotides read TGTGCCAGTAGTATACAACAGGGGGCTGGCTACACCTTC. Protein sequence: CASSIQQGAGYTF.